Listed here are 29 T cell receptor beta chains from one sample, sequenced in a study of blood T cell repertoires in COVID-19 (dated by TCRdb to about 2020). Libraries were prepared through the immunoSEQ multiplex PCR assay. TCRdb stores this immuneACCESS table with in-frame sequences only. Part of the clones is absent; in the studies checked, under half of the shortfall reflects unresolved V genes, and no reason is known for the rest. This sample is represented by 350,000 to 450,000 clones; roughly 90% of them were singletons. The ten largest clones take up less than 2% of the sample. The sample comprised PBMCs or T cells enriched from blood (not recorded which). The receptor source for this set is a woman in her twenties or thirties who had recovered from COVID-19.

The chain employs TRBV5-6 and TRBJ2-1; perhaps TRBD1 as D (6 bases). This CDR3 region has 15 residues. Germline V CDR1 and CDR2: SGHDT, YYEEEE. Deletions cut 4 bases from V and 2 bases from J, with 13 bases between. As DNA, the CDR3 is TGTGCCAGCAGCGTTTCCGGGACAACCTACAATGAGCAGTTCTTC. It translates to CASSVSGTTYNEQFF.

The genes are TRBV9 and TRBJ2-5; D is ambiguous. Trimming pared 4 bases from V and 4 bases from J, leaving 17 bases between. The length of the CDR3 is 15 residues. Germline CDR1 reads SGDLS; CDR2 reads YYNGEE. In DNA form, the CDR3 reads TGTGCCAGCAGCAGTGAGATCAATAACCGAGAGACCCAGTACTTC. Translated, it gives CASSSEINNRETQYF.

This chain links TRBV21-1 with TRBJ1-2; TRBD1, the D gene given by the table, was not confirmed from the DNA. TRBV21-1 counts as a pseudogene. CDR3 length equals 15 residues. The CDR3 nucleotides are TGTGCCAGCAGCAAAGAAGAGGCAGGGGCTTATGGCTACACCTTC. It is translated as CASSKEEAGAYGYTF.

The chain is built from TRBV9 and TRBJ1-1; 8 bases are a match to TRBD1. The CDR3 loop spans 13 amino acids. V shed 3 bases and J 6 bases; nucleotides not matched to a gene: 4. Germline V gives CDR1 SGDLS, CDR2 YYNGEE. CDR3 sequence: CASSGTGSAEAFF. The CDR3 DNA sequence: TGTGCCAGCAGCGGGACAGGGAGCGCTGAAGCTTTCTTT.

This clone has just a few counts. The V and J genes are TRBV5-1 and TRBJ2-3; TRBD2 matches 8 bases. This CDR3 is built from 15 residues. From germline, CDR1 is SGHRS and CDR2 YFSETQ. J was trimmed by 4 bases and V by 3 bases; bases with no gene match: 7. The CDR3 sequence is CASSSSGSGADTQYF. The CDR3 DNA reads TGCGCCAGCAGCTCAAGCGGGAGTGGCGCAGATACGCAGTATTTT.

The V and J genes are TRBV28 and TRBJ2-1, with 7 bases aligning to TRBD1. This CDR3 has 15 amino acids. Looked up from germline, CDR1 is MDHEN and CDR2 is SYDVKM. Losses at the gene ends were 5 bases for V and 7 bases for J; bases not matched to a gene: 11. CDR3 bases: TGTGCCAGCAGTCACGGACAGGAATATGGTAATGAGCAGTTCTTC. Protein sequence: CASSHGQEYGNEQFF.

The rearrangement links TRBV9 to TRBJ2-3, with TRBD1 identical over 8 bases. Germline lookup yields CDR1 SGDLS and CDR2 YYNGEE. CDR3 length: 18 amino acids. The ends lost 0 bases at V and 4 bases at J; junction bases unmatched: 13. CDR3 nucleotide sequence: TGTGCCAGCAGCGTAGCGGGACAGGCCACCGGGGTAGCAGATACGCAGTATTTT. As protein: CASSVAGQATGVADTQYF.

V and J are TRBV5-1 and TRBJ2-5, with D possibly being TRBD1 (6 bases). Trimming removed 4 bases from V and 2 bases from J, with 15 bases in between. This CDR3 comprises 15 residues. Germline V gene data show CDR1 as SGHRS and CDR2 as YFSETQ. In nucleotides, the CDR3 is TGCGCCAGCAGCGGAGGACAGCCGACTCAAGAGACCCAGTACTTC. It encodes CASSGGQPTQETQYF.

Here the CDR3 DNA reads TGCGCCAGCAGCTTGGAATTAGGACAAGAAGAGACCCAGTACTTC. This translates into CASSLELGQEETQYF. The rearrangement uses TRBV5-1 and TRBJ2-5; possible D gene TRBD1, 5 bases. Trimming shortened V by 0 bases and J by 3 bases, and 12 bases separated the two germline ends. Per the germline V gene, CDR1 is SGHRS and CDR2 is YFSETQ. The CDR3 is 15 amino acids.

J is TRBJ1-1 and V is TRBV18, with TRBD1 matching 8 bases. Germline trimming cut 5 bases from V and 7 bases from J; bases unmatched to any gene: 3. CDR1 and CDR2 (germline): KGHSH, LQKENI. The CDR3 length is 12 residues. The chain's CDR3 is CASSIDRGEAFF. CDR3 DNA: TGTGCCAGCTCAATCGACAGGGGTGAAGCTTTCTTT. The full variable domain, in which reference TRBV18 and TRBJ1-1 provide the parts outside the CDR3, is NAGVMQNPRHLVRRRGQEARLRCSPMKGHSHVYWYRQLPEEGLKFMVYLQKENIIDESGMPKERFSAEFPKEGPSILRIQQVVRGDSAAYFCASSIDRGEAFFGQGTRLTVV.

The chain links TRBV9 to TRBJ1-2, with D perhaps TRBD1 (5 bases). The germline gives CDR1 SGDLS, CDR2 YYNGEE. Trimming shortened V by 2 bases and J by 5 bases, and 7 bases separated the two germline ends. CDR3 length: 12 amino acids. The CDR3 sequence is CASSVQGYGYTF. DNA for the CDR3: TGTGCCAGCAGCGTTCAGGGATATGGCTACACCTTC.

This clone was seen only a few times. The chain uses TRBV5-1 and TRBJ2-7, with 7 positions matching TRBD1. CDR3 length equals 15 residues. Trimming removed 4 bases from V and 2 bases from J; junction bases left unmatched: 9. Germline CDR1 is SGHRS and CDR2 is YFSETQ. The CDR3 protein is CASSTGQASPYEQYF. CDR3 DNA: TGCGCCAGCAGCACTGGACAGGCATCGCCCTACGAGCAGTACTTC.

V is TRBV7-6 and J is TRBJ2-1; 9 nucleotides line up with TRBD1. Germline CDR1 and CDR2: SGHVS and FNYEAQ. Trimming at V came to 3 bases and at J to 11 bases, leaving 2 bases not matched to a gene. The CDR3 length is 12 residues. The CDR3 region has the DNA TGTGCCAGCAGCTTTGACAGGGGGAAGCAGTTCTTC. Encoded protein: CASSFDRGKQFF. The variable domain in full, completed from reference TRBV7-6 and TRBJ2-1, reads GAGVSQSPRYKVTKRGQDVALRCDPISGHVSLYWYRQALGQGPEFLTYFNYEAQQDKSGLPNDRFSAERPEGSISTLTIQRTEQRDSAMYRCASSFDRGKQFFGPGTRLTVL.

V usage is TRBV3-1 (or the pseudogene TRBV3-2) and J usage is TRBJ2-3, with 7 nucleotides matching TRBD1. The CDR3 is made up of 17 amino acids. Germline lookup yields CDR1 LGHDT and CDR2 YNNKEL (reference sequence). V was clipped by 1 base and J by 3 bases; unmatched bases: 10. The CDR3 sequence is CASSQGATGKGTDTQYF. The DNA of the CDR3 is TGTGCCAGCAGCCAAGGTGCGACAGGGAAGGGAACAGATACGCAGTATTTT.

The rearrangement joins TRBV6-6 to TRBJ1-5; D perhaps matches TRBD1 (6 bases). Per the germline V gene, CDR1 is MNHNY and CDR2 is SVGAGI (reference sequence). Trimming took off 5 bases at V and 6 bases at J, with 20 bases between the two ends. This CDR3 is 16 amino acids long. As DNA, the CDR3 is TGTGCCAGCAGTCAACCGACAGGTGGTTCAGGTCAGCCCCAGCATTTT. Translating gives CASSQPTGGSGQPQHF.

The V gene is TRBV19, the J gene TRBJ1-5; 8 bases are shared with TRBD1. This CDR3 spans 18 amino acids. Losses at the gene ends were 5 bases for V and 5 bases for J; bases not matched to a gene: 17. Germline V gives CDR1 LNHDA, CDR2 SQIVND (reference sequence). The CDR3 DNA follows: TGTGCCAGTAGTCCCCACTTAGGGACAGGATTCTCTTATCAGCCCCAGCATTTT. Translation: CASSPHLGTGFSYQPQHF.

The chain has TRBV24-1 and TRBJ2-5; D is ambiguous. This CDR3 comprises 12 residues. V lost 2 bases and J 7 bases, leaving 7 bases between the germline ends. The germline V gene encodes CDR1 KGHDR and CDR2 SFDVKD. The CDR3 bases are TGTGCCACCAGTGATTCCCCGGGGACCCAGTACTTC. Amino acids: CATSDSPGTQYF.

This sequence joins TRBV9 and TRBJ2-2; D is possibly TRBD2 (5 bases). Germline CDR1 SGDLS, CDR2 YYNGEE. Trimming stripped 0 bases from V and 0 bases from J, with 12 bases between. The CDR3 runs 17 residues. The CDR3 DNA reads TGTGCCAGCAGCGTAGAGCCGGGAAAAACGAACACCGGGGAGCTGTTTTTT. Translated, it gives CASSVEPGKTNTGELFF.

This rearrangement joins TRBV30 to TRBJ1-2; 8 nucleotides align to TRBD1. Trimming removed 0 bases from V and 8 bases from J; junction bases left unmatched: 5. This CDR3 contains 13 residues. Germline V gene sequence: CDR1 GTSNPN, CDR2 SVGIG (reference sequence). CDR3 DNA sequence: TGTGCCTGGAGTGTGGACAGGGATTCGGGCTACACCTTC. This codes for CAWSVDRDSGYTF. Drawing the rest from reference TRBV30 and TRBJ1-2, the complete variable domain is SQTIHQWPATLVQPVGSPLSLECTVEGTSNPNLYWYRQAAGRGLQLLFYSVGIGQISSEVPQNLSASRPQDRQFILSSKKLLLSDSGFYLCAWSVDRDSGYTFGSGTRLTVV.

The chain uses TRBV5-1 and TRBJ1-4; D may be TRBD1 (5 bases). Trimming cost V 0 bases and J 4 bases, with 16 bases left between them. This CDR3 region has 17 residues. Per the germline V gene, CDR1 is SGHRS and CDR2 is YFSETQ. The CDR3 DNA follows: TGCGCCAGCAGCTTGGCCTCTATGCGGGGGAGTAATGAAAAACTGTTTTTT. Its translation: CASSLASMRGSNEKLFF.

CDR3 amino acids: CASSIHGNYGYTF. Here the CDR3 DNA reads TGCGCCAGCAGCATTCACGGGAACTATGGCTACACCTTC. The chain uses TRBV5-1 and TRBJ1-2; D not certain. Deletions cut 4 bases from V and 2 bases from J, with 9 bases between. Germline lookup yields CDR1 SGHRS and CDR2 YFSETQ. The CDR3 covers 13 residues.

The V call is TRBV27, the J call TRBJ1-5, with D possibly being TRBD1 (6 bases). The length of the CDR3 is 14 residues. Between the trimmed V and J ends, which lost 8 bases and 6 bases, there was a span of 17 bases. The germline V gene encodes CDR1 MNHEY and CDR2 SMNVEV (reference sequence). In nucleotides, the CDR3 is TGTGCCAGCCGTGGCAGGGGTGATTTTCAGCCCCAGCATTTT. It translates to CASRGRGDFQPQHF.

The chain couples TRBV24-1 to TRBJ1-2; perhaps TRBD1 as D (6 bases). CDR3 length equals 15 residues. Trimming shortened V by 4 bases and J by 6 bases, and 17 bases separated the two germline ends. CDR1 and CDR2 from the germline V gene are KGHDR and SFDVKD. The CDR3 here is CATSDAETGINGYTF. The CDR3 DNA follows: TGTGCCACCAGTGACGCAGAAACAGGGATCAATGGCTACACCTTC.

The chain links TRBV10-3 to TRBJ1-2; no definite D call. Germline V CDR1 and CDR2: ENHRY, SYGVKD. The V and J ends lost 3 bases and 10 bases respectively, with 9 bases between them. CDR3 size: 11 residues. CDR3 DNA: TGTGCCATCAGTGATAGTATAGCCTACACCTTC. This sequence encodes CAISDSIAYTF.

The rearrangement uses TRBV11-3 and TRBJ1-1; D remains unclear. Germline V lookup: CDR1 SGHNT, CDR2 YENEEA. The V and J ends lost 8 bases and 6 bases respectively, with 13 bases between them. The CDR3 spans 12 residues. CDR3 bases: TGTGCCAGCCCTAGCGCCGGGGCTGAAGCTTTCTTT. Translation: CASPSAGAEAFF.

The rearrangement uses TRBV5-1 and TRBJ2-3; 7 nucleotides align to TRBD2. V trimming: 4 bases; J trimming: 4 bases; junction bases outside the gene matches: 12. CDR1 is SGHRS and CDR2 is YFSETQ in the germline V gene. The CDR3 totals 16 residues. The CDR3 here is CASSDSGLDIADTQYF. CDR3 in DNA: TGCGCCAGCAGCGACTCTGGACTAGATATAGCAGATACGCAGTATTTT.

The rearrangement links TRBV7-8 to TRBJ2-1; 11 nucleotides align to TRBD2. The V and J ends lost 5 bases and 4 bases, in that order; junction bases with no gene match: 4. This CDR3 comprises 15 residues. CDR1 and CDR2 (germline): SGHVS, FQNEAQ. Here the CDR3 reads CASSPIAGGYNEQFF. DNA for the CDR3: TGTGCCAGCAGCCCGATAGCGGGAGGGTACAATGAGCAGTTCTTC.

The chain uses TRBV19 and TRBJ1-1; D gene uncertain. Germline V CDR1 and CDR2: LNHDA, SQIVND (reference sequence). The V and J ends lost 10 bases and 0 bases respectively, with 12 bases between them. The CDR3 loop spans 13 amino acids. CDR3: CATASGVNTEAFF. Written as DNA, the CDR3 is TGTGCCACAGCCTCGGGAGTGAACACTGAAGCTTTCTTT.

This clone occurred a few times. The chain uses TRBV27 and TRBJ1-6, with D perhaps TRBD1 (6 bases). CDR1 and CDR2 from the germline V gene are MNHEY and SMNVEV (reference sequence). V was trimmed by 5 bases and J by 7 bases, leaving 15 bases between them. The CDR3 is 15 residues long. The CDR3 region has the DNA TGTGCCAGCAGTCCAACCGGGGGGCGGAATTCACCCCTCCACTTT. Protein sequence: CASSPTGGRNSPLHF.